The 22 T cell receptor beta chains presented below share a single source sample, sequenced in a study of T cell repertoires in cytomegalovirus infection. These receptors lack a known antigen. Each CDR3 protein is one row after TCRdb ran MiXCR on the reads. The sample has around 500,000 distinct CDR3 sequences, roughly 46% seen once; the top ten hold around 45%. The sample here was cultured PBMCs, taken from culture after CMV antigen stimulation. The receptors derive from a human donor in good health (CMV status not recorded). Some clones in this sample may be carry-over from other donors' samples.

This clonotype was counted between two and nine times. The V gene is TRBV7-2, the J gene TRBJ2-1; no definite D call. Germline CDR1 and CDR2: SGHTA and FQGNSA. This CDR3 contains 10 residues. V lost 8 bases to trimming and J lost 9 bases, with 8 bases between them. CDR3 bases: TGTGCCAGCCCCATTCCTGAGCAGTTCTTC. This sequence encodes CASPIPEQFF. Variable domain in full (rest from reference TRBV7-2 and TRBJ2-1): GAGVSQSPSNKVTEKGKDVELRCDPISGHTALYWYRQSLGQGLEFLIYFQGNSAPDKSGLPSDRFSAERTGGSVSTLTIQRTQQEDSAVYLCASPIPEQFFGPGTRLTVL.

The V gene is TRBV4-3, the J gene TRBJ2-5; no definite D call. The CDR3 consists of 13 residues. Trimming took 3 bases from V and 0 from J, leaving 5 bases between them. The germline V gene encodes CDR1 LGHNA and CDR2 YSLEER. In DNA form, the CDR3 reads TGCGCCAGCAGCCACGGGTACCAAGAGACCCAGTACTTC. Amino acid sequence: CASSHGYQETQYF.

This chain joins TRBV15 and TRBJ2-5; 10 nucleotides line up with TRBD1. The CDR3 has 16 residues. J lost 5 bases, V lost 6 bases, and 12 bases had no gene match. Germline V gene lookup returns CDR1 LNHNV and CDR2 YYDKDF (reference sequence). CDR3 sequence (DNA): TGTGCCACCAGGGCTCGGGACAGGGGTTGGAGTGAGACCCAGTACTTC. It yields the protein CATRARDRGWSETQYF.

This clonotype was seen a few times. The chain is built from TRBV7-2 and TRBJ2-1; 8 bases map to TRBD1. The CDR3 extends over 15 amino acids. Per the germline V gene, CDR1 is SGHTA and CDR2 is FQGNSA. The ends lost 3 bases at V and 0 bases at J; junction bases unmatched: 1. The CDR3 region has the DNA TGTGCCAGCAGCTTTGACAGGGGCTCCTACAATGAGCAGTTCTTC. As protein: CASSFDRGSYNEQFF.

The gene calls are TRBV5-3 and TRBJ2-2, with unresolved D. TRBV5-3 carries the ORF label, with uncertain function. Trimming took off 8 bases at V and 1 base at J, with 12 bases between the two ends. There are 14 residues in the CDR3. The CDR3 nucleotides are TGTGCCAGCAGCCGTACAGTGAACACCGGGGAGCTGTTTTTT. Residues: CASSRTVNTGELFF.

Only a few counts were recorded for this clonotype. The CDR3 nucleotides are TGTGCCAGCAGCGGATCAGGGATTGCAAGTGAAAAACTGTTTTTT. This codes for CASSGSGIASEKLFF. This sequence joins TRBV7-9 and TRBJ1-4, with D possibly being TRBD1 (5 bases). CDR1 is SEHNR and CDR2 is FQNEAQ in the germline V gene (reference sequence). The V end lost 5 bases, the J end lost 7 bases, and 17 bases lay between the germline ends. The CDR3 contains 15 residues.

The genes are TRBV7-2 and TRBJ2-5; D possibly uses TRBD1 or TRBD2 (7 bases each). In germline, CDR1 is SGHTA, CDR2 FQGNSA. CDR3 length: 15 residues. V was pared by 0 bases and J by 3 bases, with 11 bases between. CDR3 region: CASSLAAGGEETQYF. CDR3 sequence (DNA): TGTGCCAGCAGCTTAGCGGCAGGGGGGGAAGAGACCCAGTACTTC.

The rearrangement joins TRBV6-8 to TRBJ2-1; D perhaps matches TRBD2 (7 bases). Germline CDR1 reads MNHGY; CDR2 reads SAAAGT. Trimming cost V 6 bases and J 8 bases, with 14 bases left between them. The CDR3 has 13 residues. CDR3 nucleotide sequence: TGTGCCAGCAGGCCCGGGGGGCGGGATGAGCAGTTCTTC. Protein: CASRPGGRDEQFF.

The rearrangement joins TRBV2 to TRBJ1-4; D possibly corresponds to TRBD1 (5 bases). Germline V lookup: CDR1 SNHLY, CDR2 FYNNEI. The CDR3 sequence is 14 residues long. V lost 7 bases, J lost 0 bases, and 9 bases lay in between. CDR3 nucleotides: TGTGCCAGCACGGGGACTGCAACTAATGAAAAACTGTTTTTT. Amino acids: CASTGTATNEKLFF. Complete variable domain (other parts from reference TRBV2 and TRBJ1-4): EPEVTQTPSHQVTQMGQEVILRCVPISNHLYFYWYRQILGQKVEFLVSFYNNEISEKSEIFDDQFSVERPDGSNFTLKIRSTKLEDSAMYFCASTGTATNEKLFFGSGTQLSVL.

On this clonotype: A read error may explain this, as a much larger clone is one base away. The chain's CDR3 is CASSHSHYTDTQYF. CDR3 coding DNA: TGTGCCAGCAGCCACAGCCACTACACAGATACGCAGTATTTT. V and J are TRBV7-6 and TRBJ2-3; D gene uncertain. Per the germline V gene, CDR1 is SGHVS and CDR2 is FNYEAQ. The germline V and J ends were trimmed by 5 bases and 2 bases, with 11 bases remaining between them. This CDR3 comprises 14 residues. The complete variable domain, with remaining parts taken from reference TRBV7-6 and TRBJ2-3, reads GAGVSQSPRYKVTKRGQDVALRCDPISGHVSLYWYRQALGQGPEFLTYFNYEAQQDKSGLPNDRFSAERPEGSISTLTIQRTEQRDSAMYRCASSHSHYTDTQYFGPGTRLTVL.

This clonotype has only a few counts. V is TRBV7-9 and J is TRBJ1-1; 7 bases match TRBD1. CDR3 length: 14 amino acids. Germline values: CDR1 SEHNR, CDR2 FQNEAQ (reference sequence). J lost 5 bases, V lost 5 bases, and 8 bases had no gene match. CDR3 in DNA: TGTGCCAGCAGCCTCTTGGCAGGGGGGACTGAAGCTTTCTTT. Encoded protein: CASSLLAGGTEAFF.

V gene TRBV7-2 combines with J gene TRBJ2-1, with 7 bases matching TRBD2. The CDR3 extends over 15 amino acids. Trimming cost V 5 bases and J 5 bases; bases outside gene matches: 9. Germline CDR1 reads SGHTA; CDR2 reads FQGNSA. This CDR3 reads CASSPLGTTDNEQFF. The CDR3 DNA follows: TGTGCCAGCAGCCCGCTGGGGACTACAGACAATGAGCAGTTCTTC.

V is TRBV6-1 and J is TRBJ1-2, with 9 bases aligning to TRBD1. With V trimmed by 11 bases and J by 7 bases, 11 bases remained unmatched. Germline CDR1 and CDR2: MNHNS and SASEGT. The CDR3 has 13 amino acids. CDR3 sequence: CAVRDRELSGYTF. The CDR3 DNA reads as TGTGCCGTCCGGGACAGGGAATTGAGTGGCTACACCTTC.

The chain recombines TRBV2 with TRBJ2-5; 10 bases are a match to TRBD2. Germline CDR1 reads SNHLY; CDR2 reads FYNNEI. The CDR3 length is 16 residues. The V gene end was trimmed by 0 bases and the J gene end by 3 bases; junction bases not matched to a gene: 4. The CDR3 DNA is TGTGCCAGCAGTGAAGCAAGTCTAGCGGGGGAAGAGACCCAGTACTTC. This gives the protein CASSEASLAGEETQYF.

V gene TRBV13 combines with J gene TRBJ1-2; tentative D call: TRBD1 (6 bases). Trimming removed 5 bases from V and 2 bases from J, with 21 bases in between. The CDR3 consists of 17 residues. Germline assignment: CDR1 PRHDT and CDR2 FYEKMQ (reference sequence). CDR3 coding DNA: TGTGCCAGCAGCCCTAGCCCTTGGGGGGGGCGCAACTATGGCTACACCTTC. Residues: CASSPSPWGGRNYGYTF.

V usage is TRBV19 and J usage is TRBJ2-7; D is undetermined. Germline lookup yields CDR1 LNHDA and CDR2 SQIVND (reference sequence). Trimming took 3 bases from V and 1 from J, leaving 7 bases between them. CDR3 length equals 13 residues. The CDR3 region is CASSMKGSYEQYF. The CDR3 DNA reads as TGTGCCAGTAGTATGAAGGGTTCCTACGAGCAGTACTTC.

V is TRBV7-2 and J is TRBJ2-2; TRBD1 agrees at 10 bases. The CDR3 is made up of 16 amino acids. The trim removed 5 bases at V and 7 bases at J, leaving 10 bases unmatched. Germline V gene sequence: CDR1 SGHTA, CDR2 FQGNSA. DNA for the CDR3: TGTGCCAGCAGCGTCCTAGGGACAGGGGAACTCGGGGAGCTGTTTTTT. It encodes CASSVLGTGELGELFF.

This clonotype was found once. CDR3 bases: TGTGCCAGCGAGGGCCGAGGCCTTAGCAATCAGCCCCAGCATTTT. This translates into CASEGRGLSNQPQHF. The V gene is TRBV6-1, the J gene TRBJ1-5, with D unresolved. This CDR3 is built from 15 residues. The germline V gene has CDR1 MNHNS and CDR2 SASEGT. The germline V and J ends were trimmed by 8 bases and 0 bases, with 14 bases remaining between them.

The chain has TRBV12-3 or TRBV12-4 and TRBJ2-1, with 8 bases matching TRBD1. After removal of 3 bases from V and 6 bases from J, the junction contained 7 bases not matched to a gene. The CDR3 is made up of 15 amino acids. CDR3: CASSLRGQGRNEQFF. Here the CDR3 DNA reads TGTGCCAGCAGTTTGAGAGGACAGGGTCGCAATGAGCAGTTCTTC.

The CDR3 loop reads CASSLGPTPGREGYTF. For the CDR3, the DNA is TGTGCCAGCAGCTTAGGGCCGACGCCCGGCCGGGAAGGCTACACCTTC. V and J are TRBV7-6 and TRBJ1-2; D is ambiguous. Per germline, CDR1 SGHVS and CDR2 FNYEAQ. The V end lost 1 base, the J end lost 8 bases, and 20 bases lay between the germline ends. The CDR3 runs 16 residues.

This chain connects TRBV20-1 to TRBJ2-3; a possible D gene is TRBD2 (5 bases). Trimming cost V 3 bases and J 4 bases, with 5 bases left between them. CDR1 DFQATT and CDR2 SNEGSKA come from the germline V gene (reference sequence). The CDR3 has 11 residues. The CDR3 region is CSARRADTQYF. In DNA, the CDR3 is TGCAGTGCTAGGCGGGCAGATACGCAGTATTTT.

This rearrangement joins TRBV9 to TRBJ2-5; perhaps TRBD2 as D (6 bases). This CDR3 spans 15 amino acids. The V gene's germline CDR1 is SGDLS and CDR2 YYNGEE. Trimming left V 2 bases short and J 2 bases short, with 13 bases between. CDR3 region: CASSVLTGGQETQYF. DNA of the CDR3: TGTGCCAGCAGCGTTCTGACTGGGGGGCAAGAGACCCAGTACTTC. The whole variable domain, filled in from reference TRBV9 and TRBJ2-5, reads DSGVTQTPKHLITATGQRVTLRCSPRSGDLSVYWYQQSLDQGLQFLIQYYNGEERAKGNILERFSAQQFPDLHSELNLSSLELGDSALYFCASSVLTGGQETQYFGPGTRLLVL.